The rows below give T cell receptor beta chains drawn from one sample of a study of CD8+CD57+ T cells in acquired aplastic anemia. Each CDR3 protein gets one entry after TCRdb re-called the reads with MiXCR. The sample has around 250,000 distinct CDR3 sequences; around 82% are singletons. The sequenced material came from sorted CD4+, CD8+, or CD8+CD57+ T cells (not recorded which) from PBMCs. Receptor source: a human donor with aplastic anemia. CDR3s include the opening cysteine and the closing phenylalanine or tryptophan. The order of the fields is V gene, clone size, J gene, D gene, CDR3 protein, CDR3 DNA. D genes are given only for firm matches. Clone size, where shown, is once, few, many, or a class for clones that have expanded.

v_call: TRBV11-1; clone_size: NA; j_call: TRBJ1-5; d_call: NA; cdr3_aa: CASSLLVSGVQPQHF; cdr3_nt: TGTGCCAGCAGCTTACTGGTTTCCGGGGTACAGCCCCAGCATTTT
v_call: TRBV4-2; clone_size: many; j_call: TRBJ2-7; d_call: TRBD2; cdr3_aa: CASSQVSGSGGDEQYF; cdr3_nt: TGTGCCAGCAGCCAAGTATCGGGTAGCGGGGGGGACGAGCAGTACTTC
v_call: TRBV9; clone_size: once; j_call: TRBJ1-1; d_call: NA; cdr3_aa: CASGVDLNIQNFAFF; cdr3_nt: TGTGCCAGCGGAGTAGATCTGAACATTCAGAACTTCGCTTTCTTT
v_call: TRBV24-1; clone_size: NA; j_call: TRBJ2-3; d_call: NA; cdr3_aa: CATSDKKTGTQYF; cdr3_nt: TGTGCCACCAGTGACAAGAAAACAGGGACGCAGTATTTT
v_call: TRBV7-2; clone_size: NA; j_call: TRBJ2-6; d_call: NA; cdr3_aa: CASTLRRDGSGLNVLTF; cdr3_nt: TGTGCCAGCACCCTACGGCGAGACGGGTCTGGCCTCAACGTCCTGACTTTC
v_call: TRBV7-9; clone_size: NA; j_call: TRBJ2-1; d_call: NA; cdr3_aa: CASSFASGINEQFF; cdr3_nt: TGTGCCAGCAGCTTTGCTAGTGGTATCAATGAGCAGTTCTTC
v_call: TRBV20-1; clone_size: NA; j_call: TRBJ2-2; d_call: TRBD2; cdr3_aa: CSAGLAGGYTGELFF; cdr3_nt: TGCAGTGCTGGACTAGCGGGAGGGTACACCGGGGAGCTGTTTTTT
v_call: TRBV10-2; clone_size: NA; j_call: TRBJ2-3; d_call: NA; cdr3_aa: CASSEAGTGDTQYF; cdr3_nt: TGCGCCAGCAGTGAGGCGGGGACGGGAGATACGCAGTATTTT
v_call: TRBV11-3; clone_size: NA; j_call: TRBJ2-1; d_call: TRBD1; cdr3_aa: CASSLDLPGGKNEQFF; cdr3_nt: TGCGCCAGCAGCTTAGATCTACCAGGGGGAAAAAATGAGCAGTTCTTC
v_call: TRBV5-6; clone_size: NA; j_call: TRBJ1-2; d_call: TRBD1; cdr3_aa: CASSLGEGTGGPPESYTF; cdr3_nt: TGTGCCAGCAGCTTGGGGGAGGGGACAGGGGGCCCTCCGGAGAGCTACACCTTC
v_call: TRBV6-5; clone_size: NA; j_call: TRBJ2-1; d_call: TRBD2; cdr3_aa: CATLIASGAYNEQFF; cdr3_nt: TGTGCCACTCTAATAGCTAGCGGAGCCTACAATGAGCAGTTCTTC
v_call: TRBV9; clone_size: NA; j_call: TRBJ2-7; d_call: TRBD1; cdr3_aa: CASSPGQGRPYEQYF; cdr3_nt: TGTGCCAGCAGCCCCGGACAGGGAAGGCCCTACGAGCAGTACTTC
v_call: TRBV7-2; clone_size: NA; j_call: TRBJ2-7; d_call: NA; cdr3_aa: CATSCLDPATQYYF; cdr3_nt: TGTGCCACCAGCTGCCTAGACCCAGCTACGCAGTATTACTTC
v_call: TRBV5-1; clone_size: NA; j_call: TRBJ2-1; d_call: NA; cdr3_aa: CASSLTGWNNEQFF; cdr3_nt: TGCGCCAGCAGCTTGACGGGGTGGAACAATGAGCAGTTCTTC
v_call: TRBV2; clone_size: NA; j_call: TRBJ2-5; d_call: NA; cdr3_aa: CASGSGGTWGENQYF; cdr3_nt: TGTGCCAGCGGTTCTGGCGGGACTTGGGGGGAGAACCAGTACTTC
v_call: TRBV29-1; clone_size: NA; j_call: TRBJ2-1; d_call: NA; cdr3_aa: CSVAGTYNEQFF; cdr3_nt: TGCAGCGTAGCCGGGACATACAATGAGCAGTTCTTC
v_call: TRBV11-2; clone_size: NA; j_call: TRBJ1-1; d_call: NA; cdr3_aa: CASSPDPRRNTEAFF; cdr3_nt: TGTGCCAGCAGCCCAGATCCGAGAAGGAACACTGAAGCTTTCTTT
v_call: TRBV6-5; clone_size: NA; j_call: TRBJ1-2; d_call: TRBD1; cdr3_aa: CASSTRTGGNGYTF; cdr3_nt: TGTGCCAGCAGCACGAGGACAGGGGGAAATGGCTACACCTTC
v_call: TRBV7-9; clone_size: medium-sized; j_call: TRBJ2-3; d_call: TRBD2; cdr3_aa: CASSFQRSGGSDEF; cdr3_nt: TGTGCCAGCAGCTTTCAAAGAAGCGGGGGGAGCGATGAGTTT
v_call: TRBV7-9; clone_size: NA; j_call: TRBJ2-3; d_call: NA; cdr3_aa: CASGAGGADTKYF; cdr3_nt: TGTGCCAGCGGGGCCGGGGGAGCAGATACGAAGTATTTT
v_call: TRBV6-6; clone_size: NA; j_call: TRBJ1-5; d_call: TRBD1; cdr3_aa: CASSIRERGQYQPQHF; cdr3_nt: TGTGCCAGCAGCATCCGAGAAAGGGGGCAATATCAGCCCCAGCATTTT
v_call: TRBV7-3; clone_size: NA; j_call: TRBJ1-1; d_call: NA; cdr3_aa: CASSLSGLRTDAHF; cdr3_nt: TGTGCCAGCAGCCTTTCGGGCCTTCGCACTGATGCGCACTTT
v_call: TRBV7-2; clone_size: NA; j_call: TRBJ2-7; d_call: NA; cdr3_aa: CASSPTGNEQYF; cdr3_nt: TGTGCCAGCAGCCCCACAGGTAACGAGCAGTACTTC
v_call: TRBV5-1; clone_size: NA; j_call: TRBJ2-3; d_call: NA; cdr3_aa: CASSVEADTKYF; cdr3_nt: TGCGCCAGCAGCGTAGAGGCAGATACGAAGTATTTT
v_call: TRBV10-3; clone_size: NA; j_call: TRBJ2-1; d_call: NA; cdr3_aa: CAISESGGLGEQFF; cdr3_nt: TGTGCCATCAGTGAGTCAGGGGGGTTGGGTGAGCAGTTCTTC
v_call: TRBV12-3/TRBV12-4; clone_size: NA; j_call: TRBJ2-5; d_call: NA; cdr3_aa: CASSFTDPRDF; cdr3_nt: TGTGCCAGCAGCTTTACCGACCCCCGGGACTTC
v_call: TRBV4-1; clone_size: NA; j_call: TRBJ1-6; d_call: NA; cdr3_aa: CASSLGLAGGSPLHF; cdr3_nt: TGCGCCAGCAGCCTAGGCCTGGCAGGTGGATCCCCCCTCCACTTT
v_call: TRBV2; clone_size: few; j_call: TRBJ1-1; d_call: NA; cdr3_aa: CASGGGGAANTEAFF; cdr3_nt: TGTGCCAGCGGTGGGGGGGGCGCGGCGAACACTGAAGCTTTCTTT
v_call: TRBV24-1; clone_size: NA; j_call: TRBJ2-5; d_call: NA; cdr3_aa: CATSDLGAGRETQYF; cdr3_nt: TGTGCCACCAGTGATCTGGGGGCAGGGCGAGAGACCCAGTACTTC
v_call: TRBV15; clone_size: NA; j_call: TRBJ2-7; d_call: NA; cdr3_aa: CASSLGRGKNAQYF; cdr3_nt: TGTGCCAGTAGTCTAGGTAGGGGGAAAAATGCGCAGTACTTC
v_call: TRBV7-2; clone_size: NA; j_call: TRBJ2-3; d_call: TRBD1; cdr3_aa: CVSSLAGGADNGYF; cdr3_nt: TGTGTCAGCAGCTTAGCAGGGGGCGCCGACAATGGCTATTTT
v_call: TRBV7-3; clone_size: NA; j_call: TRBJ2-3; d_call: NA; cdr3_aa: CASGREGNATEYF; cdr3_nt: TGTGCCAGCGGGAGAGAGGGCAACGCTACGGAGTATTTT
v_call: TRBV7-9; clone_size: NA; j_call: TRBJ2-7; d_call: NA; cdr3_aa: CASSLQRNGGALSYEQYF; cdr3_nt: TGTGCCAGCAGCCTTCAAAGAAACGGGGGAGCCCTTTCCTACGAGCAGTACTTC
v_call: TRBV6-1; clone_size: many; j_call: TRBJ1-1; d_call: NA; cdr3_aa: CASSEDMHTEAFF; cdr3_nt: TGTGCCAGCAGCGAAGACATGCACACTGAAGCTTTCTTT
v_call: TRBV15; clone_size: once; j_call: TRBJ1-6; d_call: NA; cdr3_aa: CATSWSSHNSPLYF; cdr3_nt: TGTGCCACCAGCTGGAGTTCCCATAACTCACCCCTCTACTTT
v_call: TRBV7-2; clone_size: NA; j_call: TRBJ1-1; d_call: NA; cdr3_aa: CASSPPGQEAFF; cdr3_nt: TGTGCCAGCAGCCCACCCGGACAGGAAGCTTTCTTT
v_call: TRBV7-8; clone_size: NA; j_call: TRBJ2-3; d_call: NA; cdr3_aa: CASGFGGRHEQYF; cdr3_nt: TGTGCCAGCGGGTTCGGGGGCAGACACGAGCAGTATTTT
v_call: TRBV24-1; clone_size: few; j_call: TRBJ2-1; d_call: TRBD2; cdr3_aa: CATSASSGAGAKGNNEQFF; cdr3_nt: TGTGCCACCAGTGCCAGCAGCGGTGCGGGAGCTAAGGGAAACAATGAGCAGTTCTTC
v_call: TRBV5-1; clone_size: NA; j_call: TRBJ1-3; d_call: NA; cdr3_aa: CASALAGEGGNTIYF; cdr3_nt: TGCGCCAGCGCCCTAGCGGGGGAAGGTGGAAACACCATATATTTT
v_call: TRBV15; clone_size: NA; j_call: TRBJ2-3; d_call: NA; cdr3_aa: CASGGGGLANEYF; cdr3_nt: TGTGCCAGCGGCGGCGGGGGCCTAGCCAACGAGTATTTT
v_call: TRBV2; clone_size: NA; j_call: TRBJ2-1; d_call: NA; cdr3_aa: CAIRQGGSYNQQFF; cdr3_nt: TGTGCCATCAGGCAGGGGGGGTCCTACAATCAGCAGTTTTTC
v_call: TRBV7-9; clone_size: NA; j_call: TRBJ1-6; d_call: NA; cdr3_aa: CASSLARGNSYKSPLHF; cdr3_nt: TGCGCCAGCAGCTTGGCACGGGGGAACTCCTATAAGTCACCCCTCCACTTT
v_call: TRBV7-8; clone_size: NA; j_call: TRBJ1-6; d_call: NA; cdr3_aa: CASKHNSPLHF; cdr3_nt: TGTGCCAGTAAACATAATTCACCCCTCCACTTT
v_call: TRBV7-9; clone_size: NA; j_call: TRBJ2-3; d_call: NA; cdr3_aa: CASSLARARDTQYF; cdr3_nt: TGTGCCAGCAGCTTAGCGCGAGCTCGAGATACGCAGTATTTT
v_call: TRBV15; clone_size: few; j_call: TRBJ2-5; d_call: NA; cdr3_aa: CATSRASSPETQYF; cdr3_nt: TGTGCCACCAGCAGGGCCTCCAGCCCCGAGACCCAGTACTTC
v_call: TRBV15; clone_size: few; j_call: TRBJ2-7; d_call: NA; cdr3_aa: CATSRDRQTEQYF; cdr3_nt: TGTGCCACCAGCAGAGATAGACAAACAGAGCAGTACTTC
v_call: TRBV3-1; clone_size: NA; j_call: TRBJ2-1; d_call: NA; cdr3_aa: CASSQDLGNNEQFF; cdr3_nt: TGTGCCAGCAGCCAAGATCTTGGGAACAATGAGCAGTTCTTC
v_call: TRBV9; clone_size: NA; j_call: TRBJ1-4; d_call: NA; cdr3_aa: CASSVGSDAQYFERLFF; cdr3_nt: TGTGCCAGCAGTGTAGGTTCAGATGCGCAGTATTTCGAAAGACTGTTTTTT
v_call: TRBV7-3; clone_size: NA; j_call: TRBJ2-1; d_call: NA; cdr3_aa: CASSESCSNEPEDQFF; cdr3_nt: TGTGCCAGCAGTGAGTCATGTAGCAATGAGCCCGAGGATCAGTTCTTC